The text below deals with one T cell receptor beta chain. Germline trimming cut 4 bases from V and 4 bases from J; bases unmatched to any gene: 9. The CDR3 consists of 15 residues. The germline V gene has CDR1 SGHRS and CDR2 YFSETQ. TCRdb's copy holds only in-frame clones and misses some; the assay was immunoSEQ multiplex PCR. The sample lists 150,000 to 250,000 clones, 65% to 85% occurring once. Recovery meant two consecutive negative NP/OP PCR tests, professional clearance, or resolved symptoms. This record comes from a study of blood T cell repertoires in COVID-19. The chain carries TRBV5-1 and TRBJ1-2; 8 bases align to TRBD1. Sequencing was done on a sample of PBMCs or T cells enriched from blood (not recorded which). The receptor's source is a man between 40 and 49 years old who had recovered from COVID-19. The CDR3 here is CASSLGQAPSYGYTF. The CDR3 region has the DNA TGCGCCAGCAGCCTGGGACAGGCCCCGTCCTATGGCTACACCTTC.